A selection of T cell receptor beta chains follows, all from one sample in a study of metastatic and nonmetastatic thyroid tumors. TCRdb recomputed clones from the PCR reads via MiXCR. Of some 5,000 clones listed, approximately 19% were seen once; the top ten hold about a sixth. The sequencing input was adjacent normal tissue. Receptors originate from a female donor with papillary thyroid cancer or a benign thyroid nodule (not recorded which). Some clones in this sample may be carry-over from other donors' samples. The CDR3 runs from the conserved cysteine through the conserved F or W. Fields, in order: CDR3 length, J gene, V gene, CDR3 protein.

len: 15
j_gene: TRBJ2-2
v_gene: TRBV27
CDR3aa: CASSLYAGWTVELFF

len: 14
j_gene: TRBJ2-5
v_gene: TRBV28
CDR3aa: CASTPSRGYFTQYF

len: 17
j_gene: TRBJ1-2
v_gene: TRBV30
CDR3aa: CAWSAWGLGNRGYGYTF

len: 13
j_gene: TRBJ2-7
v_gene: TRBV11-2
CDR3aa: CASTLQIGYEQYF

len: 13
j_gene: TRBJ2-3
v_gene: TRBV19
CDR3aa: CASSTWGADTQYF

len: 13
j_gene: TRBJ1-2
v_gene: TRBV20-1
CDR3aa: CSAEPVALRGYTF

len: 16
j_gene: TRBJ2-3
v_gene: TRBV9
CDR3aa: CASSVEGRGGPDTQYF

len: 13
j_gene: TRBJ1-2
v_gene: TRBV15
CDR3aa: CATSGTGGDGYTF

len: 15
j_gene: TRBJ2-2
v_gene: TRBV9
CDR3aa: CASSVGGLGTGELFF

len: 18
j_gene: TRBJ1-6
v_gene: TRBV28
CDR3aa: CASSFPSAQPTTRSPLHF

len: 14
j_gene: TRBJ2-7
v_gene: TRBV5-1
CDR3aa: CASSLGPQSYEQYF

len: 13
j_gene: TRBJ2-1
v_gene: TRBV6-1
CDR3aa: CASSETDGREQFF

len: 14
j_gene: .
v_gene: TRBV27
CDR3aa: CASAVTDSCNIQYF

len: 13
j_gene: TRBJ1-6
v_gene: TRBV28
CDR3aa: CASHVAGSRPLHF

len: 15
j_gene: TRBJ1-6
v_gene: TRBV6-1
CDR3aa: CASRGGDRANSPLHF

len: 15
j_gene: TRBJ2-3
v_gene: TRBV7-9
CDR3aa: CASSFGGFNTDTQYF

len: 15
j_gene: TRBJ1-6
v_gene: TRBV11-2
CDR3aa: CASSSEGALNSPLHF

len: 15
j_gene: TRBJ2-2
v_gene: TRBV28
CDR3aa: CASSSGTPNTGELFF

len: 13
j_gene: TRBJ2-1
v_gene: TRBV6-4
CDR3aa: CASSDGPLYEQFF

len: 13
j_gene: TRBJ2-1
v_gene: TRBV2
CDR3aa: CASSRTGYNEQFF

len: 16
j_gene: TRBJ1-6
v_gene: TRBV9
CDR3aa: CASSAGDAGLGSPLHF

len: 14
j_gene: TRBJ1-1
v_gene: TRBV20-1
CDR3aa: CSARGGSGGTEAFF

len: 15
j_gene: TRBJ2-1
v_gene: TRBV10-3
CDR3aa: CAISGYPLGGNEQFF

len: 14
j_gene: TRBJ1-1
v_gene: TRBV6-5
CDR3aa: CASSYVEGRTEAFF

len: 13
j_gene: TRBJ1-1
v_gene: TRBV3-1
CDR3aa: CASSPTRIAEAFF

len: 15
j_gene: TRBJ2-1
v_gene: TRBV7-9
CDR3aa: CASSLAGVLYNEQFF

len: 11
j_gene: TRBJ2-7
v_gene: TRBV11-2
CDR3aa: CASSLNSEQYF

len: 15
j_gene: TRBJ2-5
v_gene: TRBV5-6
CDR3aa: CASSPALDRQETQYF

len: 14
j_gene: TRBJ1-6
v_gene: TRBV7-9
CDR3aa: CASRFDSNNSPLHF

len: 13
j_gene: TRBJ2-5
v_gene: TRBV19
CDR3aa: CASSTYPQETQYF

len: 17
j_gene: TRBJ2-7
v_gene: TRBV7-8
CDR3aa: CASRGGGRYRVSVGQYF